Following are 3 T cell receptor beta chains from one sample sequenced in a study of OX40 agonist ivuxolimab in advanced cancers. Clones were read by immunoSEQ multiplex PCR, and TCRdb kept only the in-frame ones, dropping some. The sample records over 35,000 clones, 85% being singletons. The material was CD4+ or CD8+ T cells sorted from blood, obtained in a trial of the OX40 agonist ivuxolimab. Receptors were obtained from an adult with an advanced solid tumor such as melanoma, head and neck, liver or kidney cancer.

The chain links TRBV9 to TRBJ1-4; D unclear. The CDR3 covers 17 residues. Germline CDR1 and CDR2: SGDLS and YYNGEE. Trimming pared 3 bases from V and 5 bases from J, leaving 20 bases between. CDR3 DNA: TGTGCCAGCAGCGAGGGAAGTCAACACCGTGGAAATGAAAAACTGTTTTTT. Translated, it gives CASSEGSQHRGNEKLFF.

The chain employs TRBV6-5 and TRBJ2-2, with D unclear. The CDR3 consists of 13 residues. Germline lookup yields CDR1 MNHEY and CDR2 SVGAGI. V shed 2 bases and J shed 6 bases, with 7 bases lying between them. CDR3 residues: CASSYAQSGELFF. The CDR3 bases are TGTGCCAGCAGTTACGCCCAGTCCGGGGAGCTGTTTTTT.

The genes are TRBV27 and TRBJ1-2; TRBD1 is a possible D gene (6 bases). V gave up 7 bases and J gave up 4 bases, with 13 bases separating them. This CDR3 has 13 amino acids. The germline V gene encodes CDR1 MNHEY and CDR2 SMNVEV (reference sequence). The DNA of the CDR3 is TGTGCCAGCACGGGCGGGGGCGGCTATGGCTACACCTTC. Translated: CASTGGGGYGYTF.